A selection of T cell receptor beta chains follows, all from one sample in a study of T cells in Graves' hyperthyroidism and ophthalmopathy. TCRdb used MiXCR to reprocess the multiplex PCR reads, holding one entry per CDR3 protein. The sample carries 540,000 or so distinct CDR3 sequences, more than 15% recorded once. The sequencing input was blood. These receptor sequences come from a woman in her 30s with Graves' hyperthyroidism. CDR3s include the opening cysteine and the closing phenylalanine or tryptophan. A D gene is named only where the DNA matches it firmly. Clone size, where shown, is once, few, many, or a class for clones that have expanded.

clone size	J gene	V gene	D gene	CDR3 protein	CDR3 DNA
few	TRBJ2-1	TRBV19	NA	CASSIALGTSYNEQFF	TGTGCCAGTAGTATAGCACTCGGGACTTCCTACAATGAGCAGTTCTTC
NA	TRBJ2-3	TRBV6-1	NA	CASTPDPGVGTDTQYF	TGTGCCAGCACCCCGGACCCCGGGGTGGGTACAGATACGCAGTATTTT
few	TRBJ1-5	TRBV24-1	TRBD1	CATSRQGENWHF	TGTGCCACCAGTAGACAGGGGGAAAATTGGCATTTT
NA	TRBJ2-7	TRBV19	NA	CASSQPGHDYEQYF	TGTGCCAGTAGTCAACCGGGACACGACTACGAGCAGTACTTC
many	TRBJ2-7	TRBV7-9	TRBD2	CASSRGSPGYEQYF	TGTGCCAGCAGCCGCGGGAGTCCCGGTTACGAGCAGTACTTC
NA	TRBJ2-7	TRBV28	TRBD2	CASSFWEGQYF	TGTGCCAGCAGCTTTTGGGAGGGGCAGTACTTC
NA	TRBJ1-1	TRBV9	TRBD1	CASSARGQGTEAFF	TGTGCCAGCAGCGCCAGGGGGCAGGGCACTGAAGCTTTCTTT
many	TRBJ2-5	TRBV11-3	NA	CASSIHSGGGETQYF	TGTGCCAGCAGTATCCACAGCGGAGGGGGAGAGACCCAGTACTTC
many	TRBJ1-1	TRBV30	TRBD1	CAWRSGQVLAWGEAFF	TGTGCCTGGAGGAGCGGACAGGTGCTGGCGTGGGGTGAAGCTTTCTTT
many	TRBJ2-3	TRBV30	NA	CAWSDRTTHTDTQYF	TGTGCCTGGAGTGACCGGACTACCCACACAGATACGCAGTATTTT
NA	TRBJ2-2	TRBV19	NA	CASRRPPPAGELFF	TGTGCCAGTAGGCGACCCCCGCCAGCCGGGGAGCTGTTTTTT
NA	TRBJ2-7	TRBV19	TRBD1	CASSPRTGSVDEQYF	TGTGCCAGTAGTCCACGGACAGGGTCTGTGGACGAGCAGTACTTC
many	TRBJ2-7	TRBV6-1	NA	CASSASPTLTYEQYF	TGTGCCAGCAGCGCATCCCCGACACTTACCTACGAGCAGTACTTC
NA	TRBJ2-1	TRBV29-1	TRBD2	CSVPVLSSGYNEQFF	TGCAGCGTCCCGGTTCTGTCTAGCGGCTACAATGAGCAGTTCTTC
few	TRBJ1-4	TRBV6-1	TRBD1	CASSDDRQGGLEEKLFF	TGTGCCAGCAGTGATGACCGACAGGGAGGTCTAGAGGAAAAACTGTTTTTT
NA	TRBJ1-5	TRBV30	TRBD1	CAWSRDRDHLSNQPQHF	TGTGCCTGGAGCCGGGACAGGGATCATTTGAGCAATCAGCCCCAGCATTTT
NA	TRBJ1-2	TRBV19	NA	CASSPERTGLFGNYGYTF	TGTGCCAGTAGTCCGGAGCGGACGGGTCTTTTTGGAAACTATGGCTACACCTTC
NA	TRBJ2-3	TRBV4-1	TRBD2	CASSQGLAGVWSTDTQYF	TGCGCCAGCAGCCAAGGACTAGCGGGAGTATGGAGCACAGATACGCAGTATTTT
many	TRBJ1-1	TRBV20-1	NA	CSARLKNTEAFF	TGCAGTGCTAGATTGAAGAACACTGAAGCTTTCTTT
NA	TRBJ2-7	TRBV19	NA	CASSAAGLPSYEQYF	TGTGCCAGTAGTGCTGCGGGACTGCCCAGCTACGAGCAGTACTTC
many	TRBJ2-7	TRBV5-5	TRBD2	CASSFTLGLAYEQYF	TGTGCCAGCAGCTTCACTCTCGGACTAGCCTACGAGCAGTACTTC
many	TRBJ1-1	TRBV12-3/TRBV12-4	TRBD1	CASSRTGGSTEAFF	TGTGCCAGCAGTAGAACAGGGGGCTCGACTGAAGCTTTCTTT
NA	TRBJ2-6	TRBV9	NA	CASTRASGANVLTF	TGTGCCAGCACACGGGCCTCTGGGGCCAACGTCCTGACTTTC